This T cell receptor beta chain was observed in a study of blood T cells in healthy people across ages. Together with a sample-barcoded 5' primer, a J-beta primer mix was included in a second PCR lasting roughly 6 to 12 cycles. MiXCR was run by TCRdb on the 5' RACE reads, yielding one entry per CDR3 protein. The sample carries around 1.7 million distinct CDR3 sequences, under 30% recorded once. The CDR3 spans 14 residues. The germline V gene encodes CDR1 SSHAT and CDR2 FNYEAQ (reference sequence). The V end was cut by 1 base, the J end by 7 bases, with 11 bases between. This clonotype was counted ten times or more.

The TCR comes from a woman under 40 in good health. The rearrangement joins TRBV7-7 to TRBJ2-1; unclear D gene. Sequenced: blood. CDR3 in amino acids: CASSLGLGSNEQFF. In DNA form, the CDR3 reads TGTGCCAGCAGCTTAGGGCTGGGAAGTAATGAGCAGTTCTTC.